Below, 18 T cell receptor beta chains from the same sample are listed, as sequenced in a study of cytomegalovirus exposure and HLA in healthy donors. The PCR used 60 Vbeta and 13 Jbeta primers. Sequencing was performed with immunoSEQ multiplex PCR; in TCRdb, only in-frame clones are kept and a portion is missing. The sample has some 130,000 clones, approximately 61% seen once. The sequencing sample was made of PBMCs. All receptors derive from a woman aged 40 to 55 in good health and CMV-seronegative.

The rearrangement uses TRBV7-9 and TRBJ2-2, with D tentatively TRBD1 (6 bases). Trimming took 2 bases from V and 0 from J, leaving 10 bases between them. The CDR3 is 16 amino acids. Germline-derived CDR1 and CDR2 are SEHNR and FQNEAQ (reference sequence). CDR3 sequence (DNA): TGTGCCAGCAGCTTATTCGAGGGGGCGAACACCGGGGAGCTGTTTTTT. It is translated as CASSLFEGANTGELFF. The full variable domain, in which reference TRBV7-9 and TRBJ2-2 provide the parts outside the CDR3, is DTGVSQNPRHKITKRGQNVTFRCDPISEHNRLYWYRQTLGQGPEFLTYFQNEAQLEKSRLLSDRFSAERPKGSFSTLEIQRTEQGDSAMYLCASSLFEGANTGELFFGEGSRLTVL.

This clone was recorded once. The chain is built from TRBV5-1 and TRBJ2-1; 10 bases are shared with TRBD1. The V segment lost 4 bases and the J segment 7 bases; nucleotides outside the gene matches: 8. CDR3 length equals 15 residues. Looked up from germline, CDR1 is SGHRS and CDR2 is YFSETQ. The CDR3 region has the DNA TGCGCCAGCAGCGGGGGACAGGGGATGGTTAATGAGCAGTTCTTC. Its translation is CASSGGQGMVNEQFF.

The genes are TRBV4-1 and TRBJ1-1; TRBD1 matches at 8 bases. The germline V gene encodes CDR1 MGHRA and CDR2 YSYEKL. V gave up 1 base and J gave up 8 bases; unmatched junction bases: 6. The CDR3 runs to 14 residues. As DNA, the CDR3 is TGCGCCAGCAGCCAAGCGGGCAGGGGGCCAGAAGCTTTCTTT. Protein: CASSQAGRGPEAFF.

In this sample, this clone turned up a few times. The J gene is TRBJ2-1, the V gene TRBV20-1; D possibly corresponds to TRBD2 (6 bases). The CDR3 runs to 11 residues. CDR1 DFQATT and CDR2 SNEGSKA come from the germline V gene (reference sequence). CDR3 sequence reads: CSATSYNEQFF. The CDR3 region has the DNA TGCAGCGCGACTAGCTACAATGAGCAGTTCTTC.

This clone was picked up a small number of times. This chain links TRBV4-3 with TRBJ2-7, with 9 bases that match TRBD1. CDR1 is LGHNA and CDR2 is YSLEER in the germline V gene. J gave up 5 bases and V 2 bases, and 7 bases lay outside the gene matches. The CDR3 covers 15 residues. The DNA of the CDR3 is TGCGCCAGCAGCCAAACCGGGACAGGGAACCACGAGCAGTACTTC. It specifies CASSQTGTGNHEQYF.

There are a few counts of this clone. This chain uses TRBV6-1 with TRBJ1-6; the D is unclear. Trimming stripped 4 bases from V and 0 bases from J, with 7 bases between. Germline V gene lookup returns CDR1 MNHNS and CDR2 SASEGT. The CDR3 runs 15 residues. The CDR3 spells CASSAAGSYNSPLHF. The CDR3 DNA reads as TGTGCCAGCAGTGCGGCAGGCTCCTATAATTCACCCCTCCACTTT.

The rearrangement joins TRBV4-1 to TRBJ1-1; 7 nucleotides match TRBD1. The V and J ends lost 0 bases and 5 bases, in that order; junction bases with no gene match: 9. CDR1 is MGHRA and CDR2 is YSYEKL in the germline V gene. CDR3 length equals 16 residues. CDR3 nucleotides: TGCGCCAGCAGCCAAGATCTAAACAGGGGTGAGACTGAAGCTTTCTTT. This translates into CASSQDLNRGETEAFF.

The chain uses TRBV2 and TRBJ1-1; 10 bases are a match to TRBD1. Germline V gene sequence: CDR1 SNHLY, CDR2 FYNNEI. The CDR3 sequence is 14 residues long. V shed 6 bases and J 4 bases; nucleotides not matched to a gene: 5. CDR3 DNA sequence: TGTGCCAGCAGAAGACAGGGGGCGGGCACTGAAGCTTTCTTT. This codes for CASRRQGAGTEAFF.

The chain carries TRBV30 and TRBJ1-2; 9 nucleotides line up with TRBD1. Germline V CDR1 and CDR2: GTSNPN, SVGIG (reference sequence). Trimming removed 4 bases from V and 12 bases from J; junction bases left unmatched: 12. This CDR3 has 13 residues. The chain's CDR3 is CAWMPGQGRGHTF. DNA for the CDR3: TGTGCCTGGATGCCGGGACAGGGCCGGGGCCACACCTTC.

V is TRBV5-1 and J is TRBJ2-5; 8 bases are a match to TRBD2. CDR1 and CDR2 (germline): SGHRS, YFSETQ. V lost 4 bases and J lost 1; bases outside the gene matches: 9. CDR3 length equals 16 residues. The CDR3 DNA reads TGCGCCAGCAGCCCGACCGGGCGGGGGGCCCAAGAGACCCAGTACTTC. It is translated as CASSPTGRGAQETQYF.

CDR3 residues: CASSQDLLGVYGLAGTDTQYF. CDR3 nucleotide sequence: TGTGCCAGCAGCCAAGATTTGCTCGGAGTATACGGACTAGCGGGGACAGATACGCAGTATTTT. The V and J genes are TRBV4-2 and TRBJ2-3; 12 nucleotides agree with TRBD2. Germline CDR1 reads LGHNA; CDR2 reads YNFKEQ. The CDR3 is 21 amino acids. After removal of 0 bases from V and 3 bases from J, the junction contained 16 bases not matched to a gene.

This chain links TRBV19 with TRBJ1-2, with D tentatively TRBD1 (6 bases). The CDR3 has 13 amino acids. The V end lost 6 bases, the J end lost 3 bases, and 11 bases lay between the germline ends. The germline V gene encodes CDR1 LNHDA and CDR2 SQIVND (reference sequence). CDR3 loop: CASRPGADYGYTF. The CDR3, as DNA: TGTGCCAGTAGGCCAGGGGCGGACTATGGCTACACCTTC.

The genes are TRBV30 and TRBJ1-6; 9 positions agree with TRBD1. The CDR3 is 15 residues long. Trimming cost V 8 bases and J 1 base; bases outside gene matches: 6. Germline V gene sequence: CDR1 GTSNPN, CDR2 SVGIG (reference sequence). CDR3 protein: CAGRQGESYNSPLHF. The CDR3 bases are TGTGCCGGCCGACAGGGGGAGTCCTATAATTCACCCCTCCACTTT.

In nucleotides, the CDR3 is TGTGCCAGCAGCTTGGTGGCCAGTCTCAGCTACGAGCAGTACTTC. Amino acids: CASSLVASLSYEQYF. The rearrangement links TRBV5-4 to TRBJ2-7; the D is unclear. CDR3 size: 15 residues. CDR1 and CDR2 from the germline V gene are SGHNT and YYREEE (reference sequence). Trimming pared 0 bases from V and 3 bases from J, leaving 13 bases between.

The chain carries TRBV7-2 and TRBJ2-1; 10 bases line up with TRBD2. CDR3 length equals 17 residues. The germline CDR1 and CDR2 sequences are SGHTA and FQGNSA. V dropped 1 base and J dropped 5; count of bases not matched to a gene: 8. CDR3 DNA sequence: TGTGCCAGCAGCTTAGTCCCAGCGGGGGGGCTCCACAATGAGCAGTTCTTC. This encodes CASSLVPAGGLHNEQFF.

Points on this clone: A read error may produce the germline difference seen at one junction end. The CDR3 region has the DNA TGTGCCAGCCGTTACCCGGGCACAGATACGCAGTATTTT. Translation: CASRYPGTDTQYF. This chain uses TRBV6-5 with TRBJ2-3; no reliable D call. The CDR3 totals 13 residues. Germline V gene data show CDR1 as MNHEY and CDR2 as SVGAGI.

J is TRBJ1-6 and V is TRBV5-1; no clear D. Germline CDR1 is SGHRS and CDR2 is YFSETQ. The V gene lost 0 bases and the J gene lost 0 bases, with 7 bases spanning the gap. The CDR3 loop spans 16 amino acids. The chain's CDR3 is CASSLAVSSYNSPLHF. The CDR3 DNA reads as TGCGCCAGCAGCTTGGCCGTCAGCTCCTATAATTCACCCCTCCACTTT.

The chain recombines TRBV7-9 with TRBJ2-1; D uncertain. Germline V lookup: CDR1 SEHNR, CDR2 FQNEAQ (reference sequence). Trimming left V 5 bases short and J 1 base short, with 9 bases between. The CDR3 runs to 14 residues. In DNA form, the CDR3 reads TGTGCCAGCAGCCTTACAGCTTCCTACAATGAGCAGTTCTTC. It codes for CASSLTASYNEQFF.